The entry below gives a single T cell receptor (beta chain) sequence along with its context. What it binds is unknown. The data were produced by immunoSEQ multiplex PCR, yet TCRdb's version contains in-frame clones alone and is incomplete. Of about 31,000 clones detected, around 94% appear once; the ten largest clones hold less than 0.8%. The V gene's germline CDR1 is MNHEY and CDR2 SVGAGI. Trimming removed 7 bases at V and 0 bases at J, with 15 bases between. The CDR3 covers 15 residues. This sample was included in a study of T cells in localized non-small cell lung cancer. Study-wide results and limits: Heterogeneity stays possible, as sequencing covered only one tumor region. An association was observed between higher blood T cell density and longer overall survival. There were a median around 59 of the top 100 tumor clones appearing in adjacent lung. Uninvolved adjacent lung had the highest recorded T cell clonality, with tumor below it.

The clonotype originates from a woman aged 40-69 years with stage I lung adenocarcinoma. This specimen consisted of peripheral blood, obtained before any cancer treatment. The genes are TRBV6-5 and TRBJ1-2; D unclear. CDR3 region: CASTSGPNTNYGYTF. The CDR3 bases are TGTGCCAGCACCTCCGGCCCGAACACTAACTATGGCTACACCTTC.